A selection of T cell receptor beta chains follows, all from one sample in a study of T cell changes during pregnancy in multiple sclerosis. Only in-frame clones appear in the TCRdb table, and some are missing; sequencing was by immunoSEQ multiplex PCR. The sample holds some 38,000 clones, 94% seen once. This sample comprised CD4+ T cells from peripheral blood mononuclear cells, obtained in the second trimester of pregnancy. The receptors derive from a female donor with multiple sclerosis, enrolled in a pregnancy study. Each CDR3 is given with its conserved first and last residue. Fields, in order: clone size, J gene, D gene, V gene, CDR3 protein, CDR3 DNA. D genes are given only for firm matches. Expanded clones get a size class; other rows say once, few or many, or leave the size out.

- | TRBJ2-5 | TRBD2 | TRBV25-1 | CASSEYGLAGETQYF | TGTGCCAGCAGTGAATACGGACTAGCGGGAGAGACCCAGTACTTC
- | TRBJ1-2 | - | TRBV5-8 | CASSLDQGYGYTF | TGTGCCAGCAGCTTGGATCAGGGATATGGCTACACCTTC
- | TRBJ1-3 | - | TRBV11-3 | CASSEGHSGNTIYF | TGTGCCAGCAGCGAGGGACACTCTGGAAACACCATATATTTT
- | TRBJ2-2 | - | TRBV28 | CASNTGSRSRTGELFF | TGTGCCAGCAACACAGGGAGTCGATCCAGGACCGGGGAGCTGTTTTTT
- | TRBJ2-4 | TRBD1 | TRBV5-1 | CASSPNEGTGLLAKNIQYF | TGCGCCAGCAGCCCAAATGAAGGGACAGGACTGCTAGCCAAAAACATTCAGTACTTC
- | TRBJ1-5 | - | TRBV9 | CASSAEGLLGQPQHF | TGTGCCAGCAGCGCTGAGGGCCTTTTGGGGCAGCCCCAGCATTTT
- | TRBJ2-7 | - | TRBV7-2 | CASSLGQGGVYEQYF | TGTGCCAGCAGCTTAGGGCAGGGGGGCGTCTACGAGCAGTACTTC
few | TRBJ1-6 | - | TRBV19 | CASSTTDLASSYNSPLHF | TGTGCCAGTAGTACCACCGACTTGGCGAGCTCCTATAATTCACCCCTCCACTTT
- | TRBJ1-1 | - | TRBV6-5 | CASSYSVANTEAFF | TGTGCCAGCAGTTACTCCGTAGCCAACACTGAAGCTTTCTTT
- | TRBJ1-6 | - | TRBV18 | CASSLGRPGGSPLHF | TGTGCCAGCTCACTAGGACGGCCGGGAGGTTCACCCCTCCACTTT
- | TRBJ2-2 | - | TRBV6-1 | CASSEAIEVGELFF | TGTGCCAGCAGTGAAGCGATCGAGGTCGGGGAGCTGTTTTTT
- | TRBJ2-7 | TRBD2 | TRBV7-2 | CASSLAGGGLLREQYF | TGTGCCAGCAGCTTAGCAGGCGGGGGACTATTGAGGGAGCAGTACTTC
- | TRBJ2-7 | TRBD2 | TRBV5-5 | CASSAGLVIREQYF | TGTGCCAGCAGCGCCGGACTAGTAATTCGCGAGCAGTACTTC
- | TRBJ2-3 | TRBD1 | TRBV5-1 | CASSLLVRDSKSTDTQYF | TGCGCCAGCAGCTTGTTGGTTCGGGACAGCAAGAGCACAGATACGCAGTATTTT
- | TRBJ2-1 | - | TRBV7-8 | CASSLREEQFF | TGTGCCAGCAGCCTTCGGGAGGAGCAGTTCTTC
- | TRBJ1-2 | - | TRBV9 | CASSVGGANYGYTF | TGTGCCAGCAGCGTAGGCGGAGCTAACTATGGCTACACCTTC
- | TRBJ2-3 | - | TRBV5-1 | CASSPAGTDTQYF | TGCGCCAGCAGTCCGGCGGGGACAGATACGCAGTATTTT
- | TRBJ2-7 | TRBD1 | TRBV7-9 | CASSLRGGQGYTFAYEQYF | TGTGCCAGCAGCTTACGAGGAGGACAGGGATACACTTTTGCCTACGAGCAGTACTTC
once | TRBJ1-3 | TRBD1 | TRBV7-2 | CASSRPSGTGDLGNTIYF | TGTGCCAGCAGCCGACCATCCGGGACAGGGGATTTGGGAAACACCATATATTTT
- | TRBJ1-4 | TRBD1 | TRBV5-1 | CASSLDPTGGNEKLFF | TGCGCCAGCAGCTTGGACCCGACAGGGGGAAATGAAAAACTGTTTTTT
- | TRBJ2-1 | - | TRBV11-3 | CASSFPTIRSYNEQFF | TGTGCCAGCAGCTTCCCTACCATACGCTCCTACAATGAGCAGTTCTTC
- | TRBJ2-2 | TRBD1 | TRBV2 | CASRGQMNTGELFF | TGTGCCAGCAGGGGACAGATGAACACCGGGGAGCTGTTTTTT
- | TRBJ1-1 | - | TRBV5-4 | CASSLGGTYIMNTEAFF | TGTGCCAGCAGCTTGGGGGGGACTTACATCATGAACACTGAAGCTTTCTTT
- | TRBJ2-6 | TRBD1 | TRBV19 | CASSIGTGITGANVLTF | TGTGCCAGTAGTATTGGGACAGGGATCACTGGGGCCAACGTCCTGACTTTC
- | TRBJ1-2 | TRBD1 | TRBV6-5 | CASLTGTGEGYGYTF | TGTGCCAGCCTAACCGGGACAGGGGAGGGCTATGGCTACACCTTC
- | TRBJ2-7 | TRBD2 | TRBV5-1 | CASSFSGGASTEQYF | TGCGCCAGCAGCTTTAGCGGGGGGGCTTCCACGGAGCAGTACTTC
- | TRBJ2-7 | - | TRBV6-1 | CASKTGPMYEQYF | TGTGCCAGCAAGACAGGCCCCATGTACGAGCAGTACTTC
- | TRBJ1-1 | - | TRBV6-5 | CASNDRGEFTEAFF | TGTGCCAGCAACGACAGAGGAGAGTTCACTGAAGCTTTCTTT
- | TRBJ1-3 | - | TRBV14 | CASSAYSWTQNGNTIYF | TGTGCCAGCAGTGCCTACTCCTGGACACAGAATGGAAACACCATATATTTT
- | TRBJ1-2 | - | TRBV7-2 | CASSLGSGAGIVHGYTF | TGTGCCAGCAGCTTAGGGAGTGGAGCAGGGATCGTACATGGCTACACCTTC
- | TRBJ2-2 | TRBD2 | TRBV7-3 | CASSPRLAGVSTGELFF | TGTGCCAGCAGTCCCAGACTAGCGGGAGTCTCTACCGGGGAGCTGTTTTTT
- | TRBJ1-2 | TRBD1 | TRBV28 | CASSLLDRGNYGYTF | TGTGCCAGCAGTTTACTGGACAGGGGTAACTATGGCTACACCTTC
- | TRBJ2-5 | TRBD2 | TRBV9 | CASSAPGLALETQYF | TGTGCCAGCAGCGCCCCGGGACTAGCTTTGGAGACCCAGTACTTC
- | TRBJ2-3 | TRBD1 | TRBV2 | CASSTATGGYTDTQYF | TGTGCCAGCAGTACCGCGACAGGGGGTTACACAGATACGCAGTATTTT
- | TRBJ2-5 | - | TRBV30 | CAWNSGPETQYF | TGTGCCTGGAATAGCGGCCCAGAGACCCAGTACTTC
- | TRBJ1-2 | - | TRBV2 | CASSELIGYTF | TGTGCCAGCAGTGAACTTATTGGCTACACCTTC
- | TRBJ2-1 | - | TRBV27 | CASSLRTSHNEQFF | TGTGCCAGCAGTTTGCGGACTTCCCACAATGAGCAGTTCTTC
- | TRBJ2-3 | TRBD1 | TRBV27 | CASSRRPTGGTDTQYF | TGTGCCAGCAGCCGTCGACCTACAGGGGGGACAGATACGCAGTATTTT
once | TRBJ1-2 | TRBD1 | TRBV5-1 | CASRRTGNYGYTF | TGCGCCAGCAGGCGGACAGGGAACTATGGCTACACCTTC
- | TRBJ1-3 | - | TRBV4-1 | CASSQDRVGAGSGNTIYF | TGCGCCAGCAGCCAAGATCGCGTTGGAGCGGGGTCTGGAAACACCATATATTTT